The sequence of this TCR beta chain was determined in a study of T-cell memory formation after mild COVID-19. About the study: The two donors had largely donor-specific TCR clusters.

Amplification by 5'RACE using constant-segment primers produced TCR alpha and TCR beta cDNA libraries that carried sample barcodes and UMIs. A single record per CDR3 protein comes from TCRdb applying MiXCR to the 5' RACE reads. The table lists a few hundred thousand distinct CDR3 sequences, roughly 18% of them singletons, with more than 20% in the top ten. The study's findings and limits: CD8+ contracting clones occupied EMRA, while CD4+ ones occupied mainly CM and EM.

Turning to this clonotype: Its antigen remains unidentified.

With 3 bases removed from V and 5 bases from J, the gap between germline ends came to 13 bases. The CDR3 runs to 13 residues. Germline CDR1 reads DFQATT; CDR2 reads SNEGSKA (reference sequence). The TCR originated in a man aged 18-30 years who had mild COVID-19 (a few samples of this study predate the infection). Cell type and time point are not known. Specimen: PBMCs or a T cell subset sorted from them (not recorded which). The chain combines TRBV20-1 with TRBJ1-1; maybe TRBD1 (5 bases). This chain's CDR3 is CSARRWGGTEAFF. The DNA of the CDR3 is TGCAGTGCTAGGAGGTGGGGGGGGACTGAAGCTTTCTTT.